Listed here is a single T cell receptor (beta chain). This record belongs to a study of OX40 agonist ivuxolimab in advanced cancers. Looking at the study overall: The patients received ivuxolimab by intravenous route every 2 weeks at 0.01 to 10 mg/kg.

Patients with autoimmune history or systemic immunosuppression were excluded. Sampling times: baseline, cycle 4 day 1, cycle 7 day 1. Assay: immunoSEQ multiplex PCR; the TCRdb copy retains only in-frame clones and omits some. The sample carries over 70,000 clones, 89% recorded once. This TCR was sampled from an adult with an advanced solid tumor such as melanoma, head and neck, liver or kidney cancer. Sequencing was performed on CD4+ or CD8+ T cells sorted from blood, taken in a trial of the OX40 agonist ivuxolimab.

In nucleotides, the CDR3 is TGTGCCAGCAACTCGGCCCTGACGGGGGGGCCCACCGCAGATACGCAGTATTTT. Encoded protein: CASNSALTGGPTADTQYF. The chain employs TRBV7-9 and TRBJ2-3, with TRBD2 matching 8 bases. The CDR3 runs 18 residues. The germline V gene has CDR1 SEHNR and CDR2 FQNEAQ (reference sequence). V shed 7 bases, J shed 4 bases, and the junction held 19 bases outside the gene matches.